What follows are 5 T cell receptor beta chains derived from one specimen sequenced in a study of cytomegalovirus exposure and HLA in healthy donors (dated by TCRdb to about 2017). Libraries were constructed by the immunoSEQ multiplex PCR assay. TCRdb's version of the immuneACCESS table is confined to in-frame rearrangements and falls short of the full clone set. An unresolved V gene accounts for under half of the shortfall where checked; the remainder is of unknown origin. In this sample the table shows 150,000 to 180,000 clones, 86% of which occur a single time. The ten largest clones add up to about a fifth of the sample. The sequenced sample was PBMCs. The receptors stem from a man younger than 30 in good health and CMV-seropositive.

The chain has TRBV29-1 and TRBJ2-7, with 7 positions matching TRBD1. Germline CDR1 is SQVTM and CDR2 is ANQGSEA. Trimming at V came to 4 bases and at J to 0 bases, leaving 3 bases not matched to a gene. The CDR3 covers 13 residues. CDR3 residues: CSVGQGPSYEQYF. CDR3 sequence (DNA): TGCAGCGTTGGACAGGGCCCCTCCTACGAGCAGTACTTC.

The V and J genes are TRBV7-3 and TRBJ2-6; 9 bases line up with TRBD1. CDR1 SGHTA and CDR2 FQGTGA come from the germline V gene. V lost 5 bases, J lost 4 bases, and 9 bases stayed unmatched. The CDR3 has 17 amino acids. CDR3 protein: CASSPEQGASGANVLTF. The CDR3 nucleotides read TGTGCCAGCAGCCCCGAACAGGGGGCTTCCGGGGCCAACGTCCTGACTTTC. Looking up the rest from reference TRBV7-3 and TRBJ2-6 gives the full variable domain: GAGVSQTPSNKVTEKGKYVELRCDPISGHTALYWYRQSLGQGPEFLIYFQGTGAADDSGLPNDRFFAVRPEGSVSTLKIQRTERGDSAVYLCASSPEQGASGANVLTFGAGSRLTVL.

This clone appeared once. The chain couples TRBV6-5 to TRBJ1-5; 7 nucleotides agree with TRBD1. CDR3 size: 14 residues. Germline CDR1 reads MNHEY; CDR2 reads SVGAGI. Unmatched junction bases numbered 4, after V lost 6 bases and J lost 2 bases. The CDR3 spells CASRTDRGNQPQHF. The CDR3 DNA reads as TGTGCCAGCAGGACCGACAGGGGCAATCAGCCCCAGCATTTT.

V gene TRBV9 combines with J gene TRBJ1-2, with 7 bases fitting TRBD1. The CDR3 consists of 15 residues. J was trimmed by 2 bases and V by 0 bases; bases with no gene match: 4. Per the germline V gene, CDR1 is SGDLS and CDR2 is YYNGEE. This chain's CDR3 is CASSVGGGTNYGYTF. The CDR3 DNA reads as TGTGCCAGCAGCGTAGGAGGGGGCACCAACTATGGCTACACCTTC.

The rearrangement joins TRBV7-2 to TRBJ2-7; D may be TRBD1 (6 bases). V lost 6 bases, J lost 0 bases, and 12 bases lay in between. This CDR3 contains 14 residues. Germline CDR1 reads SGHTA; CDR2 reads FQGNSA. CDR3 residues: CASRPRQASYEQYF. DNA of the CDR3: TGTGCCAGCAGGCCGCGACAGGCCTCCTACGAGCAGTACTTC.